This T cell receptor beta chain stems from a study of blood T cell repertoires in COVID-19. Study overall: PBMCs, B-cell-depleted T cells, or T cells were the source of the cDNA or gDNA that made up the material.

Germline lookup yields CDR1 LGHDT and CDR2 YNNKEL (reference sequence). Trimming removed 1 base at V and 4 bases at J, with 2 bases between. This CDR3 is built from 12 residues. The authors' processing: Using reference gene primer amplification, nucleated cell counts were estimated. Method: immunoSEQ multiplex PCR; TCRdb's copy keeps in-frame clones and lacks some. That table supplies the V and J calls and clone size; D and trimming were determined from the DNA. In the table there are 200,000 to 250,000 clones, just under 85% of which are singletons. In regard to this clone: The same CDR3 can be traced to other DNA sequences in this sample.

Ages ranged from about 18 to 100 years, with residence in 24 US areas. Donors were grouped by their self-reported clinical history. The chain has TRBV3-1 (or the pseudogene TRBV3-2) and TRBJ1-3; D ambiguous. The sample consisted of PBMCs or T cells enriched from blood (not recorded which). This receptor was obtained from a man between 35 and 55 years old who had recovered from COVID-19. The CDR3 sequence: CASSQAGNTIYF. DNA for the CDR3: TGTGCCAGCAGCCAAGCAGGAAACACCATATATTTT.